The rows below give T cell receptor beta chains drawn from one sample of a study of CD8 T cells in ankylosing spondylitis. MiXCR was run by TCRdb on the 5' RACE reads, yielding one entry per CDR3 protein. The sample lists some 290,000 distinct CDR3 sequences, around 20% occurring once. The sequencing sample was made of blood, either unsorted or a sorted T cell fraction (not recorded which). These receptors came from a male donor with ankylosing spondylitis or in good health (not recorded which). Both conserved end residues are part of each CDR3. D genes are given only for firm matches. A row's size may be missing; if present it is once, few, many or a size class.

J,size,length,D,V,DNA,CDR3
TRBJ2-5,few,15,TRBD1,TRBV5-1,TGCGCCAGCAGCTCGTGGGACAGATCTCAAGAGACCCAGTACTTC,CASSSWDRSQETQYF
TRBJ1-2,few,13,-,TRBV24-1,TGTGCCACCAGTGATTTGAGGTTCTATGGCTACACCTTC,CATSDLRFYGYTF
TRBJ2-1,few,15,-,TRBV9,TGTGCCAGCAGCGGAGGGCAGGGCCCCTACAATGAGCAGTTCTTC,CASSGGQGPYNEQFF
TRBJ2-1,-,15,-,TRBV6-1,TGTGCCAGCAGTCGTCTACTGAGCTCCTACAATGAGCAGTTCTTC,CASSRLLSSYNEQFF
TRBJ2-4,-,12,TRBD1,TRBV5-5,TGTGCCAGCAGCGAGGACAGGGGGTTTCAGTACTTC,CASSEDRGFQYF
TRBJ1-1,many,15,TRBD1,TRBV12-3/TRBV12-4,TGTGCCAGCAGGCTCCCCCAGGGGGCCAACACTGAAGCTTTCTTT,CASRLPQGANTEAFF
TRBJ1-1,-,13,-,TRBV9,TGTGCCAGCAGCGTAGGCAGAGACACTGAAGCTTTCTTT,CASSVGRDTEAFF
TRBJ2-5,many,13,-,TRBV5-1,TGCGCCAGCAGCTTCTTTTCGGGCGAGACCCAGTACTTC,CASSFFSGETQYF
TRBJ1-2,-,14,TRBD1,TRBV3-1,TGTGCCAGCAGCCGGGGACAGGGGAACGGTGGCTACACCTTC,CASSRGQGNGGYTF
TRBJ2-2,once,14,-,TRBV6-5,TGTGCCAGCAGTTACCGAGTGAACACCGGGGAGCTGTTTTTT,CASSYRVNTGELFF
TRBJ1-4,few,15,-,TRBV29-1,TGCAGCGCCAGAACCGGGTCCGCAACTAATGAAAAACTGTTTTTT,CSARTGSATNEKLFF
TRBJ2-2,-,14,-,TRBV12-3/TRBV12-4,TGTGCCAGCAGTCGACAGGAGAACACCGGGGAGCTGTTTTTT,CASSRQENTGELFF
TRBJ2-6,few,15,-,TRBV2,TGTGCCAGTCGGATGAGGGCCTCTGGGGCCAACGTCCTGACTTTC,CASRMRASGANVLTF
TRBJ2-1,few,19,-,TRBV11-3,TGTGCCAGCAGCTTTATGGGTCGGACAGCGGGACCAAACTACAATGAGCAGTTCTTC,CASSFMGRTAGPNYNEQFF
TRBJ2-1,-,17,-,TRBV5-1,TGCGCCAGCACGGGTGGAGCGGAGAGGAGCTCCTACAATGAGCAGTTCTTC,CASTGGAERSSYNEQFF
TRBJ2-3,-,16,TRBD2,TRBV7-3,TGTGCCAGCAGCTTAATACAGCGGGGTGGCACAGATACGCAGTATTTT,CASSLIQRGGTDTQYF
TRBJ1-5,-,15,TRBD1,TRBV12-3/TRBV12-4,TGTGCCAGCAGCTCAGGGACAGGGCCCCATCAGCCCCAGCATTTT,CASSSGTGPHQPQHF
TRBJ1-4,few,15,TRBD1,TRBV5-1,TGCGCCAGCAGCCAAGGGACAGTTTCTAATGAAAAACTGTTTTTT,CASSQGTVSNEKLFF
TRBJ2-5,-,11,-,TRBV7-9,TGTGCCAGTATGACGGGGGAGACCCAGTACTTC,CASMTGETQYF
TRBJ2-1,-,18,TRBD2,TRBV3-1,TGTGCCAGCAGCCAAAGTTTTGGACTAGCGGGAGCAAACAATGAGCAGTTCTTC,CASSQSFGLAGANNEQFF
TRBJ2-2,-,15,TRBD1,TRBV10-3,TGTGCCATCACCGAGAGGACAGGGAACACCGGGGAGCTGTTTTTT,CAITERTGNTGELFF
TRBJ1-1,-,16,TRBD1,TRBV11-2,TGTGCCAGCAGCCCCCTAGGGGACAGGGTAAACACTGAAGCTTTCTTT,CASSPLGDRVNTEAFF
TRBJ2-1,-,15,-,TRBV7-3,TGTGCCAGCAGCTTAGGGCTCCAGCCTTACAATGAGCAGTTCTTC,CASSLGLQPYNEQFF
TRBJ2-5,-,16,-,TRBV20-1,TGCAGTGACGCGACACGAGGCCCCCTTTACCAAGAGACCCAGTACTTC,CSDATRGPLYQETQYF
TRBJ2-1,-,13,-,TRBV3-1,TGTGCCAGCAGCCAAGAATCAGCCTATGAGCAGTTCTTC,CASSQESAYEQFF
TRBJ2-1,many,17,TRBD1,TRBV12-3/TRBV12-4,TGTGCCAGCAGTTCAAACCCGGGACAGGGTTCCTACAATGAGCAGTTCTTC,CASSSNPGQGSYNEQFF
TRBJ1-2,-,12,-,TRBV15,TGTGCCACCAGCAGAGCAGGGTTTGGCTACACCTTC,CATSRAGFGYTF
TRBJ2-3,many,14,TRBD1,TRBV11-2,TGTGCCAGCAGTTTAGACAGGGGTACAGATACGCAGTATTTT,CASSLDRGTDTQYF